This T cell receptor beta chain was recovered during a study of T cells in localized non-small cell lung cancer (TCRdb year 2020). Turning to the overall study: The study analyzed T cell repertoires of hundreds of early-stage NSCLC patients, comparing tumors and uninvolved tumor-adjacent lungs. The cohort consisted of approximately 240 treatment-naive NSCLC patients whose localized lung tumors had been resected. Of the NSCLC patients, 120 to 150 were male and approximately 110 were female, and the mean age was about 69 years.

TCR beta CDR3 regions were sequenced from DNA using the immunoSEQ Assay. On the authors' methods: T cell density was computed as TCR beta template counts normalized to usable DNA estimated by amplifying housekeeping genes. Using the preseqR package, richness was estimated by extrapolating to 120,000 templates for tissue samples and 400,000 templates for PBMC samples. Clonality was calculated as one minus Pielou's evenness. To identify tissue-enriched TCRs, differential abundance testing was run on productive amino-acid clonotypes with a minimum total count of 5 and an alpha of 0.1. The Jaccard Index and the Morisita Overlap Index were used to measure repertoire overlap between compartments. GLIPH grouped TCR beta CDR3s together with public tetramer-defined viral CDR3s, and a viral motif had to include at least three viral sequences and show V-gene enrichment. Here the immuneACCESS table is served through TCRdb, limited to in-frame sequences with V and J called. Missing clones are a known gap in these copies; in checked studies unresolved V genes cover under half, and the rest lacks a known reason. For V, J and clone size, that table is used; D and trimming come from the DNA. Here the sample has about 40,000 clones; about four fifths occur a single time. The top ten clones comprise around 7.8% of the sample.

Study-wide findings and limitations: Because multi-region sequencing of the tumors was not done, intratumor heterogeneity could not be ruled out. Higher T cell density in blood was associated with longer overall survival, whereas higher clonality in adjacent lung was associated with shorter survival. A median of around 50 of the top 100 tumor clones turned up in the paired uninvolved adjacent lung, and under 30 of those clones also ranked among the top 100 of that same adjacent lung. The highest T cell clonality was observed in uninvolved tumor-adjacent lung, where clonality exceeded that of tumor, suggesting that antigenic responses were more focused in uninvolved tumor-adjacent lung. Because the study design was exploratory, TCR variables were selected using unadjusted p-values without false-discovery rate correction.

Trimming at the junction amounts to 3 bases on V and 1 base on J, and the germline ends lie 10 bases apart. The CDR3 covers 14 residues, taking in both the cysteine and the phenylalanine. The DNA shown is the 42-base CDR3, in frame from base 1. CDR1 and CDR2 were assigned from the germline V gene as SGHTA and FQGNSA. This clone was picked up one time. Its antigen is unknown. It has no much larger one-base neighbor in the sample; base qualities were not kept. At diagnosis, peripheral blood, uninvolved tumor-adjacent lung and tumor were collected and were preserved as a mix of fresh-frozen and FFPE material. For TCR repertoire profiling, blood samples were analyzed in the form of peripheral blood mononuclear cells.

The receptor comes from a male donor aged 60 or over with stage II lung adenocarcinoma. The sequencing used peripheral blood mononuclear cells, collected before any cancer treatment. The chain was built from TRBV7-2 and TRBJ2-7, with the identity of the D gene unclear. The sequenced DNA: TGTGCCAGCAGCTTTAGGGTGGGATCCTACGAGCAGTACTTC. Protein translation: CASSFRVGSYEQYF. The CDR3 plus the reference TRBV7-2 and TRBJ2-7 genes for the other parts give the full variable domain: GAGVSQSPSNKVTEKGKDVELRCDPISGHTALYWYRQSLGQGLEFLIYFQGNSAPDKSGLPSDRFSAERTGGSVSTLTIQRTQQEDSAVYLCASSFRVGSYEQYFGPGTRLTVT.